The 21 T cell receptor beta chains below were found in one sample sequenced in a study of blood T cells in healthy people across ages (dated by TCRdb to 2013 to 2016). The library came from 5' RACE. Sequencing used an Illumina HiSeq 2500. A second roughly 6 to 12 cycle PCR used a sample-barcoded 5' primer and a J-beta primer mix. TCRdb cleaned the public reads at Q25 with fastp, built clones with MiXCR and kept in-frame beta chains. For every CDR3 protein sequence, its rows merge into one entry that carries the most common genes and DNA. The sample records roughly 800,000 distinct CDR3 sequences, about 26% of which are singletons. The ten largest clonotypes hold around 3% of the sample. The same data also contributed to another study, on T cells of mothers and their children.

The sample comprised blood. Receptors were obtained from a boy aged 5-17 years in good health.

This sequence joins TRBV20-1 and TRBJ2-5; D remains ambiguous. Looked up from germline, CDR1 is DFQATT and CDR2 is SNEGSKA (reference sequence). V lost 0 bases, J lost 4 bases, and 12 bases lay in between. The CDR3 consists of 14 residues. The CDR3 nucleotides read TGCAGTGCTAGAGATTCAAGGCGATCAGAGACCCAGTACTTC. This codes for CSARDSRRSETQYF.

This clonotype was found many times. The chain is built from TRBV3-1 and TRBJ2-3; D not certain. The V gene lost 1 base and the J gene lost 3 bases, with 2 bases spanning the gap. The germline V gene has CDR1 LGHDT and CDR2 YNNKEL (reference sequence). The CDR3 has 12 residues. CDR3 bases: TGTGCCAGCAGCCAAGTTACAGATACGCAGTATTTT. The encoded protein is CASSQVTDTQYF.

Only a few counts were recorded for this clonotype. V is TRBV7-3 and J is TRBJ2-2; D is perhaps TRBD2 (5 bases). The germline V gene has CDR1 SGHTA and CDR2 FQGTGA. The CDR3 loop spans 14 amino acids. V was cut by 0 bases and J by 3 bases, with 5 bases left in between. CDR3 amino acids: CASSLTRDTGELFF. The CDR3, as DNA: TGTGCCAGCAGCTTAACGAGGGACACCGGGGAGCTGTTTTTT.

J is TRBJ2-7 and V is TRBV7-8; the D gene is possibly TRBD1 (5 bases). CDR3 length: 14 residues. V was pared by 5 bases and J by 5 bases, with 16 bases between. CDR1 is SGHVS and CDR2 is FQNEAQ in the germline V gene. DNA of the CDR3: TGTGCCAGCAGCCGCGAGGCAGGGCAAGACGAGCAGTACTTC. This sequence encodes CASSREAGQDEQYF.

This clonotype was seen more than once but under ten times. This chain links TRBV5-1 with TRBJ2-7; 9 bases match TRBD1. CDR3 length: 15 amino acids. Unmatched junction bases numbered 11, after V lost 4 bases and J lost 6 bases. Germline V CDR1 and CDR2: SGHRS, YFSETQ. The CDR3 reads CASSVNAGQGFEQYF. The CDR3 DNA follows: TGCGCCAGCAGCGTGAATGCGGGACAGGGATTCGAGCAGTACTTC.

V usage is TRBV4-2 and J usage is TRBJ2-1, with a possible D match to TRBD2 (5 bases). The CDR3 contains 15 residues. Trimming removed 4 bases at V and 5 bases at J, with 15 bases between. Germline V lookup: CDR1 LGHNA, CDR2 YNFKEQ. CDR3 coding DNA: TGTGCCAGCAGCCCCGGGGTCCTCCAGAACAATGAGCAGTTCTTC. Residues: CASSPGVLQNNEQFF.

This clonotype occurred a few times. This chain links TRBV7-6 with TRBJ1-2; D not resolved. CDR1 is SGHVS and CDR2 is FNYEAQ in the germline V gene. This CDR3 has 15 residues. Trimming took 1 base from V and 4 from J, leaving 13 bases between them. CDR3 sequence reads: CASSLVRMKAYGYTF. The CDR3 bases are TGTGCCAGCAGCTTAGTGCGGATGAAGGCCTATGGCTACACCTTC.

V gene TRBV11-2 combines with J gene TRBJ2-5, with D possibly being TRBD1 or TRBD2 (5 bases each). Germline CDR1 is SGHAT and CDR2 is FQNNGV. The CDR3 extends over 13 amino acids. Trimming took off 4 bases at V and 3 bases at J, with 9 bases between the two ends. The chain's CDR3 is CASSWGMKETQYF. CDR3 coding DNA: TGTGCCAGCAGCTGGGGGATGAAAGAGACCCAGTACTTC.

This chain connects TRBV20-1 to TRBJ2-5; TRBD1 or TRBD2 may be the D gene (5 bases each). Trimming took 2 bases from V and 5 from J, leaving 18 bases between them. Germline V CDR1 and CDR2: DFQATT, SNEGSKA (reference sequence). This CDR3 comprises 15 residues. DNA of the CDR3: TGCAGTGCTAGACCCTATAGGGGAGAATGGGAGACCCAGTACTTC. Translating it yields CSARPYRGEWETQYF.

This clonotype was picked up a small number of times. The chain joins TRBV2 to TRBJ2-5, with D maybe TRBD2 (5 bases). The DNA end lines up better with TRBJ2-7; the J call may be wrong. Germline CDR1 is SNHLY and CDR2 is FYNNEI. The CDR3 contains 14 residues. The CDR3 bases are TGTGCCAGCATGCCCCTAGAGCGGCTCTACGAGCAGTACTTC. This translates into CASMPLERLYEQYF.

The chain has TRBV12-3 or TRBV12-4 and TRBJ2-5, with TRBD2 identical over 7 bases. The CDR3 runs 13 residues. The ends lost 7 bases at V and 5 bases at J; junction bases unmatched: 7. The CDR3 sequence: CASKPSGVETQYF. The CDR3 bases are TGTGCCAGCAAACCGAGCGGGGTGGAGACCCAGTACTTC.

This chain uses TRBV7-6 with TRBJ2-1; TRBD1 or TRBD2 may be the D gene (6 bases each). The germline V gene has CDR1 SGHVS and CDR2 FNYEAQ. The CDR3 has 19 amino acids. V was cut by 0 bases and J by 1 base, with 19 bases left in between. CDR3 coding DNA: TGTGCCAGCAGCTTAGCGCCGTATAGCCGGGGGCGGTCCTACAATGAGCAGTTCTTC. It translates to CASSLAPYSRGRSYNEQFF.

This clonotype was picked up a small number of times. Just one base apart from a much larger clone, this may be a read error. The chain links TRBV7-8 to TRBJ2-5; no reliable D call. Looked up from germline, CDR1 is SGHVS and CDR2 is FQNEAQ. CDR3 length: 16 residues. The CDR3, as DNA: TGTGCCAGCAGCTTAGTTGGCCCCAAGTCGTACAATGAGCAGCTCTTC. Its translation is CASSLVGPKSYNEQLF. Full variable domain (missing parts from reference TRBV7-8 and TRBJ2-5): GAGVSQSPRYKVAKRGQDVALRCDPISGHVSLFWYQQALGQGPEFLTYFQNEAQLDKSGLPSDRFFAERPEGSVSTLKIQRTQQEDSAVYLCASSLVGPKSYNEQLFGPGTRLLVL.

V is TRBV7-2 and J is TRBJ1-4, with 9 bases identical to TRBD1. The CDR3 runs to 15 residues. Germline trimming cut 1 base from V and 5 bases from J; bases unmatched to any gene: 2. Germline V gene lookup returns CDR1 SGHTA and CDR2 FQGNSA. CDR3 DNA sequence: TGTGCCAGCAGCTTAGAACAGGGGGCAAATGAAAAACTGTTTTTT. Protein product: CASSLEQGANEKLFF.

The rearrangement uses TRBV4-2 and TRBJ1-1; no clear D gene. The CDR3 is made up of 11 amino acids. V was cut by 4 bases and J by 7 bases, with 7 bases left in between. CDR1 is LGHNA and CDR2 is YNFKEQ in the germline V gene. The CDR3 DNA reads TGTGCCAGCAGCCCTTCTAATGAAGCTTTCTTT. Its translation is CASSPSNEAFF.

CDR3 in DNA: TGCGCCAGCAGCGGGGACGCAGATACGCAGTATTTT. Its translation is CASSGDADTQYF. This rearrangement joins TRBV5-1 to TRBJ2-3; the D call may be TRBD1 or TRBD2 (5 bases each). The CDR3 totals 12 residues. Trimming removed 4 bases from V and 4 bases from J, with 7 bases in between. Per the germline V gene, CDR1 is SGHRS and CDR2 is YFSETQ.

This clonotype was found many times. The V gene is TRBV7-8, the J gene TRBJ2-1; 8 positions match TRBD2. Germline CDR1 and CDR2: SGHVS and FQNEAQ. V lost 5 bases, J lost 2 bases, and 5 bases stayed unmatched. This CDR3 spans 15 amino acids. The CDR3 loop is CASSLGLATYNEQFF. The CDR3 DNA follows: TGTGCCAGCAGCCTCGGACTAGCCACCTACAATGAGCAGTTCTTC.

V usage is TRBV12-3 or TRBV12-4 and J usage is TRBJ1-2; 7 nucleotides match TRBD1. The CDR3 length is 16 residues. After removal of 3 bases from V and 0 bases from J, the junction contained 7 bases not matched to a gene. The DNA of the CDR3 is TGTGCCAGCAGTTTCAAGGGGGCCCGACCTAACTATGGCTACACCTTC. Translated: CASSFKGARPNYGYTF.

The genes are TRBV15 and TRBJ2-5; D is perhaps TRBD2 (5 bases). The length of the CDR3 is 17 residues. Deletions cut 1 base from V and 0 bases from J, with 15 bases between. The V gene's germline CDR1 is LNHNV and CDR2 YYDKDF (reference sequence). The CDR3 region is CATSRVTVTDYQETQYF. The CDR3 coding sequence is TGTGCCACCAGCAGAGTGACGGTTACGGACTACCAAGAGACCCAGTACTTC. Drawing the rest from reference TRBV15 and TRBJ2-5, the complete variable domain is DAMVIQNPRYQVTQFGKPVTLSCSQTLNHNVMYWYQQKSSQAPKLLFHYYDKDFNNEADTPDNFQSRRPNTSFCFLDIRSPGLGDTAMYLCATSRVTVTDYQETQYFGPGTRLLVL.

The V call is TRBV29-1, the J call TRBJ2-3; D may be TRBD1 (6 bases). Trimming cost V 6 bases and J 5 bases, with 12 bases left between them. This CDR3 spans 12 amino acids. Germline V gene lookup returns CDR1 SQVTM and CDR2 ANQGSEA. The CDR3: CSVTSGVDTQYF. The CDR3 coding sequence is TGCAGCGTCACGTCAGGGGTAGATACGCAGTATTTT.

This clonotype has a handful of counts. The genes are TRBV18 and TRBJ2-5, with D perhaps TRBD1 or TRBD2 (5 bases each). The DNA end lines up better with TRBJ2-7; the J call may be wrong. CDR3 length equals 13 residues. CDR1 is KGHSH and CDR2 is LQKENI in the germline V gene. This CDR3 is CASSLREADEQYF. In DNA, the CDR3 is TGTGCCAGCTCTCTCAGGGAAGCGGACGAGCAGTACTTC.